A single sample is the source of the 17 T cell receptor beta chains below, sequenced in a study of blood T cells in healthy people across ages. Sample-barcoded 5' priming and a J-beta primer mix drove a second PCR of about 7 to 11 cycles. In TCRdb, the 5' RACE reads were re-called with MiXCR into one record per CDR3 protein. The sample has 850,000 to 1,100,000 distinct CDR3 sequences, around two fifths seen once; the top ten hold 10% to 15%. The sample comprised blood. These receptors originate from a man aged 18 to 30 in good health.

V and J are TRBV7-2 and TRBJ1-1; 7 bases map to TRBD1. The CDR3 has 15 residues. Germline-derived CDR1 and CDR2 are SGHTA and FQGNSA. The J segment lost 0 bases and the V segment lost 6 bases, leaving 7 bases of the junction unmatched. The CDR3 here is CASRRQGDMNTEAFF. In DNA form, the CDR3 reads TGTGCCAGCAGAAGGCAGGGGGACATGAACACTGAAGCTTTCTTT. The whole variable domain, filled in from reference TRBV7-2 and TRBJ1-1, reads GAGVSQSPSNKVTEKGKDVELRCDPISGHTALYWYRQSLGQGLEFLIYFQGNSAPDKSGLPSDRFSAERTGGSVSTLTIQRTQQEDSAVYLCASRRQGDMNTEAFFGQGTRLTVV.

The chain carries TRBV7-9 and TRBJ2-3, with 8 bases that match TRBD2. J gave up 3 bases and V 3 bases, and 8 bases lay outside the gene matches. Germline V lookup: CDR1 SEHNR, CDR2 FQNEAQ (reference sequence). The CDR3 covers 16 residues. Here the CDR3 DNA reads TGTGCCAGCAGCTTTCCCGACGGGGGGGTTACAGATACGCAGTATTTT. Translation: CASSFPDGGVTDTQYF. The full variable domain, its missing parts supplied by reference TRBV7-9 and TRBJ2-3, is DTGVSQNPRHKITKRGQNVTFRCDPISEHNRLYWYRQTLGQGPEFLTYFQNEAQLEKSRLLSDRFSAERPKGSFSTLEIQRTEQGDSAMYLCASSFPDGGVTDTQYFGPGTRLTVL.

This clonotype was found a few times. The chain carries TRBV5-6 and TRBJ2-3, with 7 nucleotides matching TRBD1. CDR1 and CDR2 from the germline V gene are SGHDT and YYEEEE. CDR3 length: 15 residues. V dropped 7 bases and J dropped 2; count of bases not matched to a gene: 10. CDR3 bases: TGTGCCAGCCTTGGACAGGTTCTCAACACAGATACGCAGTATTTT. Translation gives CASLGQVLNTDTQYF.

This clonotype was observed many times. The chain joins TRBV20-1 to TRBJ2-3, with TRBD1 identical over 7 bases. The CDR3 runs to 15 residues. Trimming removed 3 bases from V and 2 bases from J; junction bases left unmatched: 8. Germline-derived CDR1 and CDR2 are DFQATT and SNEGSKA (reference sequence). For the CDR3, the DNA is TGCAGTGCTAGCGACAGGGCAGTGATCACAGATACGCAGTATTTT. Translation gives CSASDRAVITDTQYF.

The chain recombines TRBV5-1 with TRBJ2-7, with TRBD2 matching 12 bases. This CDR3 is 17 amino acids long. Germline lookup yields CDR1 SGHRS and CDR2 YFSETQ. V was pared by 4 bases and J by 3 bases, with 11 bases of the junction left unmatched. CDR3 loop: CASSPSPLAGGRYEQYF. DNA of the CDR3: TGCGCCAGCAGCCCTTCACCTCTAGCGGGGGGGCGCTACGAGCAGTACTTC.

This clonotype was recorded a few times. The V gene is TRBV7-8, the J gene TRBJ1-2; no definite D call. The CDR3 runs to 14 residues. The V gene lost 5 bases and the J gene lost 2 bases, with 12 bases spanning the gap. Germline values: CDR1 SGHVS, CDR2 FQNEAQ. CDR3 sequence (DNA): TGTGCCAGCAGCACGACGGGCAGGAACTATGGCTACACCTTC. Translated: CASSTTGRNYGYTF.

This clonotype was recorded a few times. V and J are TRBV18 and TRBJ1-1; D gene uncertain. V lost 2 bases and J lost 7, with 11 bases in between. From germline, CDR1 is KGHSH and CDR2 LQKENI. This CDR3 is built from 13 residues. DNA of the CDR3: TGTGCCAGCTCACCAAGGGCTGCTGTTGAAGCTTTCTTT. It encodes CASSPRAAVEAFF.

This clonotype came up a few times. The rearrangement joins TRBV11-3 to TRBJ2-3; 11 bases match TRBD2. This CDR3 is 16 amino acids long. The V gene's germline CDR1 is SGHNT and CDR2 YENEEA. The V gene end was trimmed by 3 bases and the J gene end by 0 bases; junction bases not matched to a gene: 2. CDR3 nucleotide sequence: TGTGCCAGCAGCTTGGGACTAGCGGCTAGCACAGATACGCAGTATTTT. Protein product: CASSLGLAASTDTQYF.

This clonotype has only a few counts. The rearrangement uses TRBV20-1 and TRBJ2-3; a weak D match, TRBD2 (5 bases). The germline V gene has CDR1 DFQATT and CDR2 SNEGSKA (reference sequence). The V gene lost 0 bases and the J gene lost 4 bases, with 17 bases spanning the gap. The CDR3 runs to 16 residues. The CDR3 sequence: CSARDPDSQQADTQYF. CDR3 in DNA: TGCAGTGCTAGAGATCCGGACTCCCAGCAAGCAGATACGCAGTATTTT.

This sequence joins TRBV25-1 and TRBJ2-5; D perhaps matches TRBD1 (5 bases). The CDR3 runs to 12 residues. V shed 4 bases and J shed 6 bases, with 9 bases lying between them. Looked up from germline, CDR1 is MGHDK and CDR2 is SYGVNS. CDR3 DNA: TGTGCCAGCAGTGTTTCAGGGAAGACCCAGTACTTC. This encodes CASSVSGKTQYF.

This chain connects TRBV10-3 to TRBJ1-1, with D unclear. The CDR3 is made up of 14 amino acids. CDR1 ENHRY and CDR2 SYGVKD come from the germline V gene. The V end was cut by 2 bases, the J end by 0 bases, with 7 bases between. Written as DNA, the CDR3 is TGTGCCATCAGTGAGACAGTGATGAACACTGAAGCTTTCTTT. Amino acid sequence: CAISETVMNTEAFF.

The chain uses TRBV20-1 and TRBJ2-2; D unresolved. The V end lost 3 bases, the J end lost 3 bases, and 11 bases lay between the germline ends. The length of the CDR3 is 14 residues. The germline V gene has CDR1 DFQATT and CDR2 SNEGSKA (reference sequence). DNA of the CDR3: TGCAGTGCTAGGGGCACATTAGACACCGGGGAGCTGTTTTTT. This gives the protein CSARGTLDTGELFF.

This clonotype was seen only a few times. The genes are TRBV18 and TRBJ1-4; D call uncertain. This CDR3 contains 16 residues. V lost 5 bases, J lost 1 base, and 14 bases lay in between. Germline lookup yields CDR1 KGHSH and CDR2 LQKENI. This chain's CDR3 is CASSSTATETNEKLFF. CDR3 bases: TGTGCCAGCTCATCAACAGCGACGGAAACTAATGAAAAACTGTTTTTT.

J is TRBJ1-2 and V is TRBV5-1, with D possibly matching TRBD1 (5 bases). This CDR3 region has 16 residues. The germline V gene encodes CDR1 SGHRS and CDR2 YFSETQ. Trimming took 4 bases from V and 1 from J, leaving 17 bases between them. CDR3 coding DNA: TGCGCCAGCAGCGATAAAATCGACAGCCGTAACTATGGCTACACCTTC. This encodes CASSDKIDSRNYGYTF.

This clonotype occurred a few times. The chain is built from TRBV20-1 and TRBJ1-2, with D perhaps TRBD1 (6 bases). The CDR3 is 15 residues long. V was shortened by 3 bases and J by 0 bases, with 14 bases between the two germline ends. Per the germline V gene, CDR1 is DFQATT and CDR2 is SNEGSKA (reference sequence). Here the CDR3 reads CSARDSANSNYGYTF. The CDR3 DNA follows: TGCAGTGCTAGGGACAGTGCGAACTCTAACTATGGCTACACCTTC.

This clonotype was detected many times. The chain combines TRBV4-2 with TRBJ1-2; D unresolved. Germline assignment: CDR1 LGHNA and CDR2 YNFKEQ. V gave up 0 bases and J gave up 5 bases, with 13 bases separating them. The CDR3 consists of 15 residues. The DNA for the CDR3 is TGTGCCAGCAGCCAAGAGGCCCCGTCGGATTATGGCTACACCTTC. This encodes CASSQEAPSDYGYTF.

In this sample, this clonotype turned up a few times. The chain uses TRBV20-1 and TRBJ1-5, with TRBD1 matching over 9 bases. V lost 7 bases to trimming and J lost 6 bases; unmatched junction nucleotides: 7. Germline values: CDR1 DFQATT, CDR2 SNEGSKA (reference sequence). This CDR3 is built from 13 residues. The CDR3 DNA follows: TGCAGTGTTACACAGGGGGCTGGTCAGCCCCAGCATTTT. Protein sequence: CSVTQGAGQPQHF.